The next 3 T cell receptor beta chains were all read from a single sample in a study of blood T cell repertoires in COVID-19. Produced via immunoSEQ multiplex PCR; TCRdb's table is partial and in-frame only. Found here are 35,000 to 50,000 clones, about two thirds of them singletons; the top ten hold less than 8%. The sequencing sample was made of peripheral blood. The receptors shown here come from a man older than 75 with acute or convalescent COVID-19.

The chain has TRBV10-3 and TRBJ1-6; D ambiguous. From germline, CDR1 is ENHRY and CDR2 SYGVKD. CDR3 size: 14 residues. The V gene lost 2 bases and the J gene lost 2 bases, with 4 bases spanning the gap. The CDR3 DNA reads TGTGCCATCAGTGAGGCGACCTATAATTCACCCCTCCACTTT. This encodes CAISEATYNSPLHF.

The CDR3 nucleotides read TGTGCCGGCTCCTTTGGTCGGGTCAAGAACACCGGGGAGCTGTTTTTT. It specifies CAGSFGRVKNTGELFF. This sequence joins TRBV2 and TRBJ2-2; D uncertain. V was cut by 11 bases and J by 1 base, with 20 bases left in between. CDR1 SNHLY and CDR2 FYNNEI come from the germline V gene. This CDR3 spans 16 amino acids.

This rearrangement joins TRBV24-1 to TRBJ1-1; TRBD1 is a possible D gene (5 bases). V dropped 3 bases and J dropped 1 base, with 8 bases sitting between them. This CDR3 has 14 amino acids. In germline, CDR1 is KGHDR, CDR2 SFDVKD. CDR3 sequence (DNA): TGTGCCACCAGTGATAGGACAAAGAACACTGAAGCTTTCTTT. This codes for CATSDRTKNTEAFF.